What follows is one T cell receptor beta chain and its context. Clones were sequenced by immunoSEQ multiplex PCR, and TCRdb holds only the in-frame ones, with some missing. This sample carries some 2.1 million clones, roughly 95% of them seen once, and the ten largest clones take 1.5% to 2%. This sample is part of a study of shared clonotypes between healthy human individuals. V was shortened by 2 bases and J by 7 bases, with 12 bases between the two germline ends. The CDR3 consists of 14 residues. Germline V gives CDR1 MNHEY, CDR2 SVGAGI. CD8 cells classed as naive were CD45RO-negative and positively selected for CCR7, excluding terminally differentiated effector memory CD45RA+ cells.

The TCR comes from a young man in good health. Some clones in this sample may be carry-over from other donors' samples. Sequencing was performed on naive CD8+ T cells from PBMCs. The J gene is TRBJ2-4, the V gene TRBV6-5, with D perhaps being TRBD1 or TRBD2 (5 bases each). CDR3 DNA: TGTGCCAGCAGTTACGACGGGAAGGGGAACATTCAGTACTTC. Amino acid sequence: CASSYDGKGNIQYF.